The 19 T cell receptor beta chains reported below all come from one sample, sequenced in a study of immune heterogeneity within non-small cell lung tumors. The authors used about 600 ng of bulk tumor genomic DNA per sample as template. Every primary tumor yielded several biopsies, spaced far apart, that were taken during surgery. With untreated, newly diagnosed non-small cell lung cancer, the patients went on to undergo curative surgery. Multiplex PCR (32 V and 13 J primers) was used to amplify the TCR beta CDR3. TCRdb reanalysed the multiplex PCR reads using MiXCR and keeps one entry per CDR3 protein. Among about 21,000 distinct CDR3 sequences listed, around 28% were seen once. What was sequenced was lung tumor tissue. Receptors were obtained from a man aged 40-55 years with non-small cell lung cancer.

For this clonotype: At one boundary the junction diverges from the germline segment, which might be a read error. The rearrangement uses TRBV19 and TRBJ2-2; no clear D. Per germline, CDR1 LNHDA and CDR2 SQIVND (reference sequence). CDR3 size: 15 residues. The CDR3 nucleotides are TGTGACAGTAGGAACGACTTACGACCCACCGGGGAGCTGTTTTTT. Translation: CDSRNDLRPTGELFF.

Comments on this clonotype: A clone one base away is much larger, so this may be a read error. The chain links TRBV27 to TRBJ2-7; a weak D match, TRBD2 (5 bases). V was trimmed by 6 bases and J by 4 bases, leaving 13 bases between them. Germline V gives CDR1 MNHEY, CDR2 SMNVEV (reference sequence). This CDR3 region has 13 residues. The chain's CDR3 is CASRRGFRYEQYF. In nucleotides, the CDR3 is TGTGCCAGCAGACGGGGATTCCGGTACGAGCAGTACTTC.

The V and J genes are TRBV12-3 or TRBV12-4 and TRBJ2-6, with a possible D match to TRBD1 (6 bases). The CDR3 is 15 residues long. The V end lost 6 bases, the J end lost 5 bases, and 14 bases lay between the germline ends. The CDR3 nucleotides read TGTGCCAGCAGGAGCCAGGGGTGGTGGGCCAACGTCCTGACTTTC. It is translated as CASRSQGWWANVLTF.

This clonotype was recorded many times. CDR3 sequence (DNA): TGTGCCAGCAGTTACCTAGGAGGGTCCACTGAAGCTTTCTTT. Its translation: CASSYLGGSTEAFF. This chain uses TRBV6-2 or TRBV6-3 with TRBJ1-1; D is undetermined. The germline gives CDR1 MNHEY, CDR2 SVGEGT. V was cut by 2 bases and J by 4 bases, with 11 bases left in between. This CDR3 contains 14 residues.

This clonotype was counted at least ten times. The chain carries TRBV12-3 or TRBV12-4 and TRBJ2-7; no clear D gene. The CDR3 totals 12 residues. Trimming removed 0 bases at V and 2 bases at J, with 2 bases between. The CDR3 reads CASSLATYEQYF. The CDR3 DNA reads TGTGCCAGCAGTTTAGCTACCTACGAGCAGTACTTC.

In this sample, this clonotype turned up once. The chain uses TRBV13 and TRBJ2-3; 14 bases align to TRBD2. Germline CDR1 and CDR2: PRHDT and FYEKMQ (reference sequence). The CDR3 runs to 17 residues. V lost 2 bases and J lost 7; bases outside the gene matches: 8. The CDR3 DNA follows: TGTGCCAGCAGCTTATCGACTAGCGGGAGGGCCAAGTATACGCAGTATTTT. As protein: CASSLSTSGRAKYTQYF.

Note on this clonotype: A much larger clonotype is one base distant, so this may be a read error. The rearrangement joins TRBV6-1 to TRBJ2-3, with 7 bases identical to TRBD2. The CDR3 spans 14 residues. V lost 6 bases and J lost 7; bases outside the gene matches: 10. Germline-derived CDR1 and CDR2 are MNHNS and SASEGT. CDR3 coding DNA: TGTGCCAGCAGGGCTAGCGGAGGAGCATATACGCAGTATTTT. Protein product: CASRASGGAYTQYF.

In its sample, this clonotype ranks as medium-sized. Sequence at one end of the junction differs from germline and may be a read error. This chain joins TRBV6-1 and TRBJ2-1; 10 bases are shared with TRBD2. CDR3 size: 12 residues. Germline V CDR1 and CDR2: MNHNS, SASEGT. The CDR3 sequence is CASSESFTSGAF. CDR3 DNA sequence: TGTGCCAGCAGTGAGAGTTTCACTAGCGGGGCATTC.

This clonotype was recorded many times. The rearrangement links TRBV6-2 or TRBV6-3 to TRBJ2-7, with D possibly being TRBD1 (6 bases). The ends were cut back, 1 base at V and 5 bases at J, with 9 bases in the middle. This CDR3 spans 13 amino acids. Germline V gives CDR1 MNHEY, CDR2 SVGEGT. The CDR3 region has the DNA TGTGCCAGCAGTTACTGGGGGCCCCACGAGCAGTACTTC. Its translation: CASSYWGPHEQYF.

A note on this clonotype: The junction and the germline gene differ at one end; a read error may be behind it. The chain couples TRBV20-1 to TRBJ2-5; 9 nucleotides match TRBD1. Germline V gene sequence: CDR1 DFQATT, CDR2 SNEGSKA (reference sequence). The CDR3 loop spans 16 amino acids. CDR3 region: CSARGGTGIVSETQYF. The CDR3 coding sequence is TGCAGTGCCAGAGGTGGGACAGGGATCGTCTCCGAGACCCAGTACTTC.

This chain joins TRBV6-1 and TRBJ1-2; TRBD1 agrees at 9 bases. V shed 6 bases, J shed 7 bases, and the junction held 9 bases outside the gene matches. This CDR3 has 14 amino acids. Germline loops: CDR1 MNHNS, CDR2 SASEGT. DNA for the CDR3: TGTGCCAGCAGCCGAACAGGGGGCATGGGTGGCTACACCTTC. Its translation is CASSRTGGMGGYTF.

This clonotype occurred many times. The chain couples TRBV11-2 to TRBJ1-6; TRBD1 might be the D (5 bases). Between the trimmed V and J ends, which lost 2 bases and 8 bases, there was a span of 16 bases. Germline V gives CDR1 SGHAT, CDR2 FQNNGV. This CDR3 region has 16 residues. The CDR3 is CASSLRGFLGDSPLHF. The CDR3 DNA follows: TGTGCCAGCAGCTTAAGGGGATTCCTGGGTGATTCACCCCTCCACTTT.

This clonotype was found a few times. V gene TRBV14 combines with J gene TRBJ1-5; the D is unclear. Trimming shortened V by 4 bases and J by 5 bases, and 9 bases separated the two germline ends. Germline CDR1 and CDR2: SGHDN and FVKESK. This CDR3 has 13 amino acids. This chain's CDR3 is CASSRTVDQPQHF. DNA of the CDR3: TGTGCCAGCAGCCGGACGGTGGATCAGCCCCAGCATTTT.

On this clonotype: Just one base apart from a much larger clone, this may be a read error. The chain employs TRBV18 and TRBJ2-1; tentatively, D is TRBD2 (5 bases). CDR1 and CDR2 (germline): KGHSH, LQKENI. This CDR3 has 15 residues. V was pared by 0 bases and J by 0 bases, with 6 bases between. CDR3 region: CASSPPTSSYNEQFF. The CDR3 nucleotides are TGTGCCAGCTCACCACCCACTAGCTCCTACAATGAGCAGTTCTTC.

The sample holds many counts of this clonotype. The chain couples TRBV12-3 or TRBV12-4 to TRBJ1-2, with 9 bases lining up with TRBD1. The V and J ends lost 3 bases and 7 bases, in that order; junction bases with no gene match: 3. This CDR3 is built from 13 residues. The CDR3 nucleotides read TGTGCCAGCAGTTTCGGACAGGGGTTTGGCTACACCTTC. As protein: CASSFGQGFGYTF.

Comments on this clonotype: This clone may be a read error of a much larger clone one base away. This chain joins TRBV28 and TRBJ2-5; perhaps TRBD1 as D (6 bases). Germline V gene data show CDR1 as MDHEN and CDR2 as SYDVKM. This CDR3 region has 15 residues. Trimming cost V 6 bases and J 3 bases, with 17 bases left between them. The CDR3 DNA sequence: TGTGCCAGCAGGGCCGGACAGCGTGGTAAAGAGACCCAGTACTTC. Its protein is CASRAGQRGKETQYF.

Notes on this clonotype: The junction shows a germline mismatch at one end, possibly a read error. The chain carries TRBV12-3 or TRBV12-4 and TRBJ2-1; D unresolved. The CDR3 totals 14 residues. CDR3 nucleotide sequence: TGTGCCAGCAGACAACCCAAAAGAAACAATGAGCACTTCTTC. Amino acids: CASRQPKRNNEHFF.

This clonotype was observed a handful of times. The chain couples TRBV7-9 to TRBJ2-1; 9 bases match TRBD2. Germline assignment: CDR1 SEHNR and CDR2 FQNEAQ (reference sequence). The V segment lost 5 bases and the J segment 4 bases; nucleotides outside the gene matches: 9. The CDR3 has 16 residues. The CDR3 sequence: CASSPKLAGQYNEQFF. The CDR3 DNA reads TGTGCCAGCAGCCCCAAGCTAGCGGGACAGTACAATGAGCAGTTCTTC.

This clonotype counts as medium-sized. The chain employs TRBV12-3 or TRBV12-4 and TRBJ2-1; no definite D call. V shed 1 base and J shed 9 bases, with 4 bases lying between them. CDR3 size: 11 residues. Here the CDR3 reads CASSLVGEQFF. As DNA, the CDR3 is TGTGCCAGCAGTTTAGTGGGTGAGCAGTTCTTC.